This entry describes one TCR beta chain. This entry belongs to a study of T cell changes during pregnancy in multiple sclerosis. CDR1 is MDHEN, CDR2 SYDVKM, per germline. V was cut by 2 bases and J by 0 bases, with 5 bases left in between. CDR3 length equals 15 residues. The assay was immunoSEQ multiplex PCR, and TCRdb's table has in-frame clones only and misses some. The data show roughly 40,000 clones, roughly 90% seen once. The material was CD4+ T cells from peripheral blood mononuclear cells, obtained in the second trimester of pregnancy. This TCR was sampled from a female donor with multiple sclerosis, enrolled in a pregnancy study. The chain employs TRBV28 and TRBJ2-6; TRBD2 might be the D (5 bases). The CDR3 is CASSLSGSGANVLTF. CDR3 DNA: TGTGCCAGCAGTTTAAGCGGCTCTGGGGCCAACGTCCTGACTTTC. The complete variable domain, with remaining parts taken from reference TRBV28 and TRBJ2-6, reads DVKVTQSSRYLVKRTGEKVFLECVQDMDHENMFWYRQDPGLGLRLIYFSYDVKMKEKGDIPEGYSVSREKKERFSLILESASTNQTSMYLCASSLSGSGANVLTFGAGSRLTVL.